The 6 T cell receptor beta chains below were found in one sample sequenced in a study of T cell responses to AZD1222 COVID-19 vaccine. Assay: immunoSEQ multiplex PCR; the TCRdb copy retains only in-frame clones and omits some. The sample has under 150,000 clones, 91% seen once. The sample here was peripheral blood, taken on day 0 of AZD1222 vaccination. These receptors were collected from an adult in good health.

This clone appeared once. CDR3 in amino acids: CASSGSEGHGYTF. CDR3 DNA sequence: TGTGCCAGCAGCGGGTCCGAGGGGCATGGCTACACCTTC. The rearrangement links TRBV6-1 to TRBJ1-2, with D possibly TRBD1 on 5 matching bases. Trimming took 6 bases from V and 6 from J, leaving 14 bases between them. The CDR3 totals 13 residues. From germline, CDR1 is MNHNS and CDR2 SASEGT.

This clone has just one count. The genes are TRBV9 and TRBJ1-2; 7 bases are shared with TRBD1. The CDR3 is 15 amino acids. V shed 3 bases and J 0 bases; nucleotides not matched to a gene: 5. Germline values: CDR1 SGDLS, CDR2 YYNGEE. As DNA, the CDR3 is TGTGCCAGCAGCGCCAGGACAGGAGCTAACTATGGCTACACCTTC. Amino acids: CASSARTGANYGYTF.

The chain joins TRBV9 to TRBJ2-7; no definite D call. This CDR3 region has 17 residues. Looked up from germline, CDR1 is SGDLS and CDR2 is YYNGEE. The germline V and J ends were trimmed by 4 bases and 0 bases, with 20 bases remaining between them. DNA for the CDR3: TGTGCCAGCAGCCCTCGTGCCCGGGTACGGAGCTCCTACGAGCAGTACTTC. This sequence encodes CASSPRARVRSSYEQYF.

The chain has TRBV4-1 and TRBJ2-3; 11 nucleotides align to TRBD2. V shed 4 bases, J shed 5 bases, and the junction held 8 bases outside the gene matches. Germline V gene data show CDR1 as MGHRA and CDR2 as YSYEKL. This CDR3 is 16 amino acids long. The CDR3 DNA reads as TGCGCCAGCAGCCCTATCACTAGCGGGGGAGGAGATACGCAGTATTTT. Amino acid sequence: CASSPITSGGGDTQYF.

This clone was seen a single time. The chain couples TRBV20-1 to TRBJ2-1; no reliable D call. CDR3 length: 14 residues. Germline values: CDR1 DFQATT, CDR2 SNEGSKA (reference sequence). Deletions cut 3 bases from V and 5 bases from J, with 14 bases between. CDR3 protein: CSASGWGPNNEQFF. Written as DNA, the CDR3 is TGCAGTGCTAGTGGATGGGGTCCCAACAATGAGCAGTTCTTC.

The chain has TRBV4-1 and TRBJ2-3; D gene ambiguous. V was shortened by 1 base and J by 6 bases, with 14 bases between the two germline ends. This CDR3 is built from 15 residues. Germline values: CDR1 MGHRA, CDR2 YSYEKL. DNA for the CDR3: TGCGCCAGCAGCCAAGTATTACGCCCGGCCGATACGCAGTATTTT. This gives the protein CASSQVLRPADTQYF.